These 7 T cell receptor beta chains share one sample of origin, sequenced in a study of T cells after yellow fever vaccination. One entry per CDR3 protein results from TCRdb running MiXCR on the 5' RACE reads. This table holds approximately 580,000 distinct CDR3 sequences, about 17% found once. The input for sequencing was PBMCs, taken 5 days after the first yellow fever vaccination. The receptors come from a man between 18 and 35 years old who received the YFV17D yellow fever vaccine.

The V call is TRBV19, the J call TRBJ2-6; D could derive from TRBD1 or TRBD2 (6 bases each). The CDR3 runs to 15 residues. CDR1 and CDR2 from the germline V gene are LNHDA and SQIVND (reference sequence). Trimming removed 0 bases from V and 11 bases from J, with 14 bases in between. The CDR3 loop reads CASSIEGGSGDVLTF. CDR3 DNA sequence: TGTGCCAGTAGTATAGAAGGGGGATCGGGGGACGTCCTGACTTTC.

The chain is built from TRBV6-2 or TRBV6-3 and TRBJ2-7; the D gene is possibly TRBD1 (5 bases). CDR1 MNHEY and CDR2 SVGEGT come from the germline V gene. Trimming took 5 bases from V and 1 from J, leaving 12 bases between them. The CDR3 is 14 residues long. The chain's CDR3 is CASSTVDSSYEQYV. The DNA of the CDR3 is TGTGCCAGCAGTACCGTAGACAGTTCCTACGAGCAGTACGTC.

This clonotype was counted a few times. The chain is built from TRBV7-9 and TRBJ1-1; TRBD1 might be the D (5 bases). The V and J ends lost 5 bases and 1 base respectively, with 14 bases between them. The germline V gene has CDR1 SEHNR and CDR2 FQNEAQ (reference sequence). There are 15 residues in the CDR3. The CDR3 spells CASSPRGGWNTEAFF. CDR3 sequence (DNA): TGTGCCAGCAGCCCCCGGGGGGGGTGGAACACTGAAGCTTTCTTT.

The V call is TRBV12-5, the J call TRBJ1-1; 8 bases map to TRBD1. This CDR3 has 13 residues. V trimming: 3 bases; J trimming: 7 bases; junction bases outside the gene matches: 4. Germline CDR1 is LGHNT and CDR2 is FRNRAP. DNA for the CDR3: TGTGCTAGTGGTTTAATACAGGGGGGTGAAGCTTTCTTT. Protein: CASGLIQGGEAFF.

The chain recombines TRBV7-8 with TRBJ1-5; D ambiguous. Trimming left V 5 bases short and J 5 bases short, with 13 bases between. CDR3 length: 14 residues. CDR1 and CDR2 from the germline V gene are SGHVS and FQNEAQ. The CDR3 DNA reads as TGTGCCAGCAGCCGTCCCCGGACCTATCAGCCCCAGCATTTT. Translation gives CASSRPRTYQPQHF.

In its sample, this clonotype was seen many times. The chain uses TRBV28 and TRBJ2-1; 12 nucleotides match TRBD2. V was pared by 6 bases and J by 5 bases, with 5 bases of the junction left unmatched. The CDR3 sequence is 15 residues long. Germline-derived CDR1 and CDR2 are MDHEN and SYDVKM. The CDR3 sequence: CASSLLAGGNNEQFF. The CDR3 region has the DNA TGTGCCAGCAGCCTACTAGCGGGGGGCAACAATGAGCAGTTCTTC.

This clonotype was seen more than once but under ten times. This chain connects TRBV7-2 to TRBJ2-5; D remains ambiguous. V lost 4 bases, J lost 4 bases, and 10 bases lay in between. Germline CDR1 is SGHTA and CDR2 is FQGNSA. The CDR3 spans 13 residues. The CDR3 DNA reads as TGTGCCAGCAGCTCTAGGACGAGAGAGACCCAGTACTTC. Encoded protein: CASSSRTRETQYF.